These 30 T cell receptor beta chains came from one sample sequenced in a study of T cell repertoires in cytomegalovirus infection. These TCRs' antigens remain unknown. In TCRdb, the reads were re-called with MiXCR into one record per CDR3 protein. The sample contains 450,000 to 600,000 distinct CDR3 sequences, 25% to 35% of which appear only once. Sequencing used cultured PBMCs, obtained from culture after CMV antigen stimulation. The receptors were sampled from a human donor in good health (CMV status not recorded). Some clones in this sample may be carry-over from other donors' samples.

The gene calls are TRBV4-3 and TRBJ2-3; TRBD2 matches 7 bases. CDR3 length: 15 residues. J lost 4 bases, V lost 3 bases, and 7 bases had no gene match. The germline V gene encodes CDR1 LGHNA and CDR2 YSLEER. The CDR3 nucleotides are TGCGCCAGCAGCCAGGTGGGCCTAGCGGCAGATACGCAGTATTTT. Protein sequence: CASSQVGLAADTQYF.

This clonotype was recorded at least ten times. This chain connects TRBV6-2 or TRBV6-3 to TRBJ1-2; TRBD1 agrees at 8 bases. CDR1 and CDR2 from the germline V gene are MNHEY and SVGEGT. The CDR3 consists of 13 residues. After removal of 5 bases from V and 7 bases from J, the junction contained 6 bases not matched to a gene. The CDR3 protein is CASSTRQGTGYTF. Written as DNA, the CDR3 is TGTGCCAGCAGTACCCGACAGGGGACTGGCTACACCTTC.

The chain recombines TRBV4-3 with TRBJ2-2; D not resolved. Germline V lookup: CDR1 LGHNA, CDR2 YSLEER. Deletions cut 0 bases from V and 6 bases from J, with 8 bases between. The CDR3 loop spans 14 amino acids. The CDR3 nucleotides read TGCGCCAGCAGCCAAGATTACGCAGCCGGGGAGCTGTTTTTT. It specifies CASSQDYAAGELFF.

This chain's CDR3 is CATSDLTGPQRGDEQFF. For the CDR3, the DNA is TGTGCCACCAGTGATTTGACCGGGCCACAAAGAGGGGATGAGCAGTTCTTC. V gene TRBV24-1 combines with J gene TRBJ2-1; perhaps D is TRBD1 or TRBD2 (5 bases each). With 0 bases removed from V and 8 bases from J, the gap between germline ends came to 19 bases. CDR3 length: 17 amino acids. CDR1 and CDR2 from the germline V gene are KGHDR and SFDVKD.

This chain uses TRBV27 with TRBJ2-1, with a tentative D call TRBD2 (6 bases). With 4 bases removed from V and 0 bases from J, the gap between germline ends came to 22 bases. This CDR3 contains 19 residues. Per germline, CDR1 MNHEY and CDR2 SMNVEV (reference sequence). CDR3 sequence reads: CASSSRHPIAESSYNEQFF. The CDR3 nucleotides read TGTGCCAGCAGTTCCCGGCACCCTATAGCGGAAAGCTCCTACAATGAGCAGTTCTTC.

The chain carries TRBV11-2 and TRBJ1-2, with 9 nucleotides matching TRBD1. This CDR3 has 17 amino acids. CDR1 is SGHAT, CDR2 FQNNGV, per germline. V was pared by 5 bases and J by 6 bases, with 16 bases of the junction left unmatched. The CDR3 nucleotides read TGTGCCAGCAGCCCTCGGGACAGGGCCTATGGTAGAGATGGCTACACCTTC. As protein: CASSPRDRAYGRDGYTF.

This clonotype was found many times. The genes are TRBV7-9 and TRBJ2-1, with a possible D match to TRBD2 (5 bases). Germline V lookup: CDR1 SEHNR, CDR2 FQNEAQ (reference sequence). The CDR3 contains 15 residues. The ends were cut back, 2 bases at V and 7 bases at J, with 15 bases in the middle. This chain's CDR3 is CASSLSDGIVNEQFF. Here the CDR3 DNA reads TGTGCCAGCAGCTTAAGTGACGGGATTGTTAATGAGCAGTTCTTC.

The chain joins TRBV6-6 to TRBJ2-1; 9 bases fit TRBD1. From germline, CDR1 is MNHNY and CDR2 SVGAGI (reference sequence). The ends lost 10 bases at V and 5 bases at J; junction bases unmatched: 9. CDR3 length: 14 amino acids. CDR3 sequence: CATSETGGDNEQFF. The CDR3 DNA reads as TGTGCCACCTCTGAGACAGGGGGTGACAATGAGCAGTTCTTC.

The J gene is TRBJ2-1, the V gene TRBV27, with a weak D call TRBD1 (6 bases). The germline V and J ends were trimmed by 10 bases and 7 bases, with 17 bases remaining between them. The CDR3 runs to 13 residues. Germline CDR1 and CDR2: MNHEY and SMNVEV (reference sequence). CDR3 sequence (DNA): TGTGCCAATCCGGCCCAGGGGTATAATGAGCAGTTCTTC. It specifies CANPAQGYNEQFF.

The chain carries TRBV7-3 and TRBJ2-1, with 8 bases that match TRBD2. The germline gives CDR1 SGHTA, CDR2 FQGTGA. With V trimmed by 5 bases and J by 7 bases, 7 bases remained unmatched. The CDR3 contains 14 residues. Here the CDR3 DNA reads TGTGCCAGCAGCCCGGGACTAGTCCCGAATGAGCAGTTCTTC. Amino acid sequence: CASSPGLVPNEQFF.

The chain combines TRBV19 with TRBJ1-1, with D possibly TRBD1 on 6 matching bases. The length of the CDR3 is 15 residues. Trimming removed 6 bases at V and 1 base at J, with 15 bases between. From germline, CDR1 is LNHDA and CDR2 SQIVND (reference sequence). The CDR3 protein is CASRRTDERNTEAFF. In DNA, the CDR3 is TGTGCCAGTAGGCGGACAGACGAAAGGAACACTGAAGCTTTCTTT.

The chain uses TRBV7-2 and TRBJ2-2, with D maybe TRBD2 (5 bases). The CDR3 covers 16 residues. The germline V gene encodes CDR1 SGHTA and CDR2 FQGNSA. V shed 2 bases and J shed 0 bases, with 10 bases lying between them. The CDR3 here is CASSLTPGANTGELFF. The CDR3 coding sequence is TGTGCCAGCAGCTTAACACCCGGGGCGAACACCGGGGAGCTGTTTTTT.

A few counts support this clonotype. V gene TRBV19 combines with J gene TRBJ1-1; D ambiguous. CDR1 and CDR2 from the germline V gene are LNHDA and SQIVND (reference sequence). Trimming removed 5 bases at V and 0 bases at J, with 7 bases between. CDR3 size: 13 residues. CDR3 bases: TGTGCCAGTAGTTGGCTGGTGAACACTGAAGCTTTCTTT. It encodes CASSWLVNTEAFF.

In its sample, this clonotype was seen a few times. V usage is TRBV6-1 and J usage is TRBJ2-7; 9 bases agree with TRBD1. The CDR3 sequence is 15 residues long. Trimming took 6 bases from V and 0 from J; bases not matched to a gene: 6. CDR1 and CDR2 from the germline V gene are MNHNS and SASEGT. The CDR3 is CASRDRGASSYEQYV. The CDR3 nucleotides are TGTGCCAGCAGAGACAGGGGGGCAAGCTCCTACGAGCAGTACGTC.

This clonotype was counted many times. The chain has TRBV29-1 and TRBJ1-2; 12 nucleotides match TRBD1. The trim removed 6 bases at V and 5 bases at J, leaving 10 bases unmatched. The length of the CDR3 is 15 residues. CDR1 is SQVTM, CDR2 ANQGSEA, per germline. The CDR3 reads CSVVTGTGGEYGYTF. CDR3 coding DNA: TGCAGCGTCGTTACCGGGACAGGGGGCGAGTATGGCTACACCTTC.

The chain uses TRBV7-9 and TRBJ1-3; no definite D call. The V end was cut by 1 base, the J end by 4 bases, with 17 bases between. The CDR3 runs to 17 residues. Germline V lookup: CDR1 SEHNR, CDR2 FQNEAQ (reference sequence). The CDR3 DNA reads as TGTGCCAGCAGCTTAGAAGTGGCCAGGCTCTCCGGAAACACCATATATTTT. Its protein product is CASSLEVARLSGNTIYF.

This sequence joins TRBV7-8 and TRBJ1-5; 8 bases are a match to TRBD1. The CDR3 length is 12 residues. Looked up from germline, CDR1 is SGHVS and CDR2 is FQNEAQ. V was pared by 9 bases and J by 4 bases, with 2 bases of the junction left unmatched. The CDR3 loop is CASQGANQPQHF. The CDR3 coding sequence is TGTGCCAGTCAGGGGGCTAATCAGCCCCAGCATTTT.

This clonotype was counted a single time. V is TRBV7-3 and J is TRBJ2-1; D is ambiguous. Trimming shortened V by 2 bases and J by 8 bases, and 13 bases separated the two germline ends. The CDR3 is 14 amino acids. Germline-derived CDR1 and CDR2 are SGHTA and FQGTGA. This chain's CDR3 is CASSLVLRKDEQFF. In DNA form, the CDR3 reads TGTGCCAGCAGCTTAGTTCTCAGAAAGGATGAGCAGTTCTTC.

The chain has TRBV10-3 and TRBJ2-2, with a tentative D call TRBD1 (6 bases). This CDR3 has 13 amino acids. CDR1 and CDR2 from the germline V gene are ENHRY and SYGVKD. V was trimmed by 5 bases and J by 6 bases, leaving 10 bases between them. CDR3 sequence: CAISNREPGELFF. CDR3 coding DNA: TGTGCCATCAGTAACAGGGAGCCCGGGGAGCTGTTTTTT.

The V gene is TRBV27, the J gene TRBJ2-2, with D perhaps given as TRBD1 or TRBD2 (5 bases each). Germline V gives CDR1 MNHEY, CDR2 SMNVEV (reference sequence). Between the trimmed V and J ends, which lost 5 bases and 4 bases, there was a span of 11 bases. The CDR3 loop spans 14 amino acids. The CDR3 bases are TGTGCCAGCAGTATCCACGGGACCACCGGGGAGCTGTTTTTT. Its translation: CASSIHGTTGELFF.

The rearrangement uses TRBV7-9 and TRBJ2-6; possible D gene TRBD1, 6 bases. CDR3 length: 15 residues. Germline CDR1 and CDR2: SEHNR and FQNEAQ (reference sequence). The V end was cut by 4 bases, the J end by 1 base, with 8 bases between. The CDR3 region is CASSYGQSGANVLTF. The CDR3 nucleotides are TGTGCCAGCAGCTACGGACAGTCTGGGGCCAACGTCCTGACTTTC.

This clonotype came up many times. The chain recombines TRBV7-2 with TRBJ2-7; no clear D gene. The CDR3 runs to 14 residues. V shed 3 bases and J shed 2 bases, with 11 bases lying between them. The germline gives CDR1 SGHTA, CDR2 FQGNSA. CDR3 DNA sequence: TGTGCCAGCAGCTTCGGCCCCCGGACCTACGAGCAGTACTTC. It specifies CASSFGPRTYEQYF. The whole variable domain, filled in from reference TRBV7-2 and TRBJ2-7, reads GAGVSQSPSNKVTEKGKDVELRCDPISGHTALYWYRQSLGQGLEFLIYFQGNSAPDKSGLPSDRFSAERTGGSVSTLTIQRTQQEDSAVYLCASSFGPRTYEQYFGPGTRLTVT.

In this sample, this clonotype turned up a few times. The V and J genes are TRBV6-5 and TRBJ1-1; unclear D gene. The V gene's germline CDR1 is MNHEY and CDR2 SVGAGI. This CDR3 contains 14 residues. Between the trimmed V and J ends, which lost 2 bases and 0 bases, there was a span of 7 bases. The CDR3 region has the DNA TGTGCCAGCAGTTACGGGCACATGAACACTGAAGCTTTCTTT. Its translation is CASSYGHMNTEAFF.

This clonotype was recorded at least ten times. The V and J genes are TRBV28 and TRBJ2-4, with TRBD1 matching over 9 bases. Germline V lookup: CDR1 MDHEN, CDR2 SYDVKM. The CDR3 is 14 residues long. The ends lost 4 bases at V and 8 bases at J; junction bases unmatched: 6. CDR3 sequence (DNA): TGTGCCAGCAGTTGGCGGGACAGGGAAGACATTCAGTACTTC. Protein sequence: CASSWRDREDIQYF. The complete variable domain, with remaining parts taken from reference TRBV28 and TRBJ2-4, reads DVKVTQSSRYLVKRTGEKVFLECVQDMDHENMFWYRQDPGLGLRLIYFSYDVKMKEKGDIPEGYSVSREKKERFSLILESASTNQTSMYLCASSWRDREDIQYFGAGTRLSVL.

The chain carries TRBV6-4 and TRBJ2-7; D not certain. The germline CDR1 and CDR2 sequences are MRHNA and SNTAGT. The germline V and J ends were trimmed by 9 bases and 2 bases, with 14 bases remaining between them. CDR3 length: 13 amino acids. The CDR3 protein is CARSTPQPYEQYF. The CDR3 coding sequence is TGTGCCAGAAGCACACCCCAACCCTACGAGCAGTACTTC.

This chain uses TRBV13 with TRBJ2-3, with 14 bases matching TRBD2. Germline values: CDR1 PRHDT, CDR2 FYEKMQ (reference sequence). The CDR3 is made up of 17 amino acids. Trimming removed 5 bases from V and 3 bases from J; junction bases left unmatched: 7. CDR3 amino acids: CASSPSGLAGATDTQYF. The CDR3 nucleotides are TGTGCCAGCAGCCCCTCGGGACTAGCGGGAGCAACAGATACGCAGTATTTT.

This clonotype was seen more than once but under ten times. The chain recombines TRBV20-1 with TRBJ2-3; D might be TRBD1 or TRBD2, each matching 6 bases. The CDR3 is 18 amino acids. V lost 5 bases to trimming and J lost 0 bases, with 24 bases between them. Germline V gene data show CDR1 as DFQATT and CDR2 as SNEGSKA (reference sequence). The CDR3 is CSALSAGHGTPSTDTQYF. The CDR3 region has the DNA TGCAGTGCTCTATCTGCGGGACACGGAACCCCTAGCACAGATACGCAGTATTTT.

The chain recombines TRBV6-1 with TRBJ2-3, with TRBD1 identical over 10 bases. This CDR3 spans 16 amino acids. With V trimmed by 7 bases and J by 4 bases, 11 bases remained unmatched. Germline CDR1 and CDR2: MNHNS and SASEGT. The CDR3 sequence: CASNSLGTGDSDTQYF. CDR3 bases: TGTGCCAGCAATTCTCTAGGGACAGGGGATTCAGATACGCAGTATTTT.

V and J are TRBV11-2 and TRBJ2-3; tentatively, D is TRBD1 or TRBD2 (5 bases each). The CDR3 is made up of 16 amino acids. The V and J ends lost 3 bases and 1 base respectively, with 14 bases between them. Germline values: CDR1 SGHAT, CDR2 FQNNGV. The CDR3 reads CASSFRTGDGTDTQYF. The CDR3, as DNA: TGTGCCAGCAGCTTCAGAACTGGGGACGGCACAGATACGCAGTATTTT.

The sample holds a few counts of this clonotype. The chain couples TRBV6-2 or TRBV6-3 to TRBJ1-5; 9 bases map to TRBD1. Germline assignment: CDR1 MNHEY and CDR2 SVGEGT. Losses at the gene ends were 6 bases for V and 3 bases for J; bases not matched to a gene: 3. The CDR3 covers 14 residues. The CDR3 nucleotides are TGTGCCAGCAGGGGACAGGGCCCCAATCAGCCCCAGCATTTT. Translation gives CASRGQGPNQPQHF.